Presented here are 2 T cell receptor beta chains from one specimen sequenced in a study of cytotoxic CD8 clonotypes in ibrutinib-treated CLL. Produced via immunoSEQ multiplex PCR; TCRdb's table is partial and in-frame only. The sample has 190,000 or so clones, over 60% seen once. This sample comprised PBMCs, obtained after 24 months of ibrutinib treatment. These receptors were taken from a human donor with chronic lymphocytic leukemia.

V is TRBV6-1 and J is TRBJ2-5; TRBD1 agrees at 7 bases. This CDR3 comprises 13 residues. Per the germline V gene, CDR1 is MNHNS and CDR2 is SASEGT. V dropped 6 bases and J dropped 2; count of bases not matched to a gene: 3. The CDR3 loop reads CASRRDSQETQYF. The CDR3 DNA follows: TGTGCCAGCAGGAGGGACAGTCAAGAGACCCAGTACTTC.

The chain employs TRBV6-6 and TRBJ1-2, with 11 bases aligning to TRBD1. The CDR3 sequence is 16 residues long. The junction had 9 bases not matched to a gene; V was cut back by 2 bases and J by 7 bases. Germline assignment: CDR1 MNHNY and CDR2 SVGAGI (reference sequence). For the CDR3, the DNA is TGTGCCAGCAGTTACCGGACAGGGGGCGCAGGAGCTGGCTACACCTTC. Residues: CASSYRTGGAGAGYTF.